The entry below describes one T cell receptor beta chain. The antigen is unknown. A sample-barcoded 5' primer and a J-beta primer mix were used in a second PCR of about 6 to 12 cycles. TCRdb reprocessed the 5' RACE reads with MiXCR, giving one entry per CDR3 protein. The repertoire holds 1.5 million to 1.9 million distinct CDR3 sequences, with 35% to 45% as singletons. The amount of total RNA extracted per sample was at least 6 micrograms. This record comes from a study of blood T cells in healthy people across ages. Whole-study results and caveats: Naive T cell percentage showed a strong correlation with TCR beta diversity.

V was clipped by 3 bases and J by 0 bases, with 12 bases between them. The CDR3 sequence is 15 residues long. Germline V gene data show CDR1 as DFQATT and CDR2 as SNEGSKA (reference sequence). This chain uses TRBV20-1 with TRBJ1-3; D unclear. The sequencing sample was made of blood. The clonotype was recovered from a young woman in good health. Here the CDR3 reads CSASSGAHSGNTIYF. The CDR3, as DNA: TGCAGTGCTAGTTCGGGAGCCCACTCTGGAAACACCATATATTTT.